This T cell receptor (beta chain) comes out of a study of spatial heterogeneity in lung cancer. Trimming removed 5 bases from V and 8 bases from J; junction bases left unmatched: 7. The CDR3 contains 16 residues. Per the germline V gene, CDR1 is SGHAT and CDR2 is FQNNGV. Using its own MiXCR run on the 5' RACE reads, TCRdb lists one record per CDR3 protein. Counted here are over 14,000 distinct CDR3 sequences, about 10% occurring once; the ten biggest clones make up 34%. This clonotype was found many times. Time point given: sample taken at primary tumor resection. Material for sequencing was whole RNA from tumor, nontumor lung or frozen PBMC, left unsorted. The donor population consisted of approximately 79 patients with untreated, early-stage non-small cell lung cancer.

The chain employs TRBV11-2 and TRBJ1-6; TRBD1 matches at 12 bases. Sequences were derived from PBMCs, sampled at surgery. The clonotype was recovered from a female donor with early-stage non-small cell lung cancer. CDR3 in amino acids: CASSQGGQGAYSPLHF. DNA for the CDR3: TGTGCCAGCAGCCAAGGGGGACAGGGGGCTTATTCACCCCTCCACTTT.